The 8 T cell receptor beta chains below were found in one sample sequenced in a study of T cells in Graves' hyperthyroidism and ophthalmopathy. TCR beta CDR3 region amplification was performed from RNA transcripts. The HTBI primer set was used in a first-round RT-PCR of the TCR CDR3. TCRdb fed the multiplex PCR reads into MiXCR, producing one record per CDR3 protein. The sample lists around 660,000 distinct CDR3 sequences; 45% were seen once. Input material: peripheral blood or thyroid tissue (not recorded which). These receptor sequences come from an adult man with Graves' disease, either hyperthyroidism or ophthalmopathy (not recorded which).

The sample holds many counts of this clonotype. The chain joins TRBV9 to TRBJ1-5; D gene uncertain. The CDR3 totals 13 residues. Germline CDR1 SGDLS, CDR2 YYNGEE. Between the trimmed V and J ends, which lost 0 bases and 4 bases, there was a span of 5 bases. The CDR3 sequence is CASSVGQNQPQHF. The CDR3 nucleotides are TGTGCCAGCAGCGTAGGGCAGAATCAGCCCCAGCATTTT.

The gene calls are TRBV24-1 and TRBJ1-2; 7 bases agree with TRBD1. CDR1 is KGHDR and CDR2 is SFDVKD in the germline V gene. After removal of 3 bases from V and 5 bases from J, the junction contained 8 bases not matched to a gene. This CDR3 has 15 amino acids. CDR3 DNA: TGTGCCACCAGTGATGCTGACAGGGTGACGTATGGCTACACCTTC. Amino acids: CATSDADRVTYGYTF.

This clonotype was found many times. This sequence joins TRBV20-1 and TRBJ2-7; no clear D. The CDR3 is 9 amino acids. Trimming left V 4 bases short and J 3 bases short, with 1 base between. Germline V gene lookup returns CDR1 DFQATT and CDR2 SNEGSKA (reference sequence). CDR3 residues: CSANYEQYF. CDR3 coding DNA: TGCAGTGCTAACTACGAGCAGTACTTC.

This clonotype appeared a few times. The chain carries TRBV9 and TRBJ1-1; 9 nucleotides align to TRBD1. V lost 5 bases, J lost 6 bases, and 17 bases stayed unmatched. CDR1 and CDR2 (germline): SGDLS, YYNGEE. The CDR3 is made up of 17 amino acids. CDR3 amino acids: CASSHSRSGTGRAEAFF. For the CDR3, the DNA is TGTGCCAGCAGTCATAGTAGGTCTGGGACAGGGAGGGCTGAAGCTTTCTTT.

This clonotype was observed a few times. The chain recombines TRBV9 with TRBJ1-5; D ambiguous. Germline CDR1 SGDLS, CDR2 YYNGEE. Trimming took off 9 bases at V and 3 bases at J, with 16 bases between the two ends. The CDR3 covers 14 residues. CDR3 in amino acids: CATRHLGPNQPQHF. DNA for the CDR3: TGTGCCACCCGACACCTCGGACCCAATCAGCCCCAGCATTTT.

A remark on this clonotype: A clone one base away is much larger, so this may be a read error. DNA of the CDR3: TGCAGTGCTAACATGAACGCGAACACTGAAGCTTTCTTT. The encoded protein is CSANMNANTEAFF. This sequence joins TRBV20-1 and TRBJ1-1, with D unresolved. V dropped 4 bases and J dropped 1 base, with 10 bases sitting between them. Germline CDR1 reads DFQATT; CDR2 reads SNEGSKA (reference sequence). The CDR3 is 13 amino acids.

V is TRBV10-3 and J is TRBJ1-4, with 7 bases lining up with TRBD1. Germline CDR1 ENHRY, CDR2 SYGVKD. The length of the CDR3 is 14 residues. The V and J ends lost 2 bases and 10 bases, in that order; junction bases with no gene match: 7. The CDR3, as DNA: TGTGCCATCAGTGAGGCCGGGACAGCTGGAAAACTGTTTTTT. Translation gives CAISEAGTAGKLFF.

The chain uses TRBV7-9 and TRBJ1-5; 7 bases fit TRBD1. Germline CDR1 SEHNR, CDR2 FQNEAQ (reference sequence). Trimming at V came to 5 bases and at J to 11 bases, leaving 9 bases not matched to a gene. The CDR3 extends over 13 amino acids. The CDR3 reads CASSRGTDRSQHF. The DNA of the CDR3 is TGTGCCAGCAGCCGGGGGACAGATCGGTCCCAGCATTTT.